A selection of T cell receptor beta chains follows, all from one sample in a study of blood T cell repertoires in COVID-19. The repertoire was sequenced with immunoSEQ multiplex PCR; TCRdb's copy has only in-frame clones and lacks some. The table records approximately 68,000 clones, approximately 80% of them present only once. Sequenced material: peripheral blood. These receptors were obtained from a woman in her sixties or seventies with acute or convalescent COVID-19. The CDR3 runs from the conserved cysteine through the conserved F or W. The D gene is left open where the match is weak. Clone sizes are given selectively: once, few, many, or a class where the clone is expanded.

J gene: TRBJ2-7
clone size: -
D gene: TRBD1
V gene: TRBV19
CDR3 protein: CASSRLGTGAPGEQYF
CDR3 DNA: TGTGCCAGTAGCCGTCTTGGGACAGGGGCGCCGGGGGAGCAGTACTTC

J gene: TRBJ1-4
clone size: -
D gene: -
V gene: TRBV10-3
CDR3 protein: CAINQNRNEKLFF
CDR3 DNA: TGTGCCATCAACCAGAACCGTAATGAAAAACTGTTTTTT

J gene: TRBJ2-3
clone size: -
D gene: -
V gene: TRBV9
CDR3 protein: CASSVGEQTTDTQYF
CDR3 DNA: TGTGCCAGCAGCGTCGGGGAGCAGACCACAGATACGCAGTATTTT

J gene: TRBJ2-2
clone size: -
D gene: TRBD1
V gene: TRBV5-8
CDR3 protein: CASSLAGQKNTGELFF
CDR3 DNA: TGTGCCAGCAGCTTGGCGGGACAGAAGAACACCGGGGAGCTGTTTTTT

J gene: TRBJ1-4
clone size: -
D gene: -
V gene: TRBV19
CDR3 protein: CASSVAGGNEKLFF
CDR3 DNA: TGTGCCAGTAGTGTAGCCGGGGGAAATGAAAAACTGTTTTTT

J gene: TRBJ1-2
clone size: -
D gene: -
V gene: TRBV7-9
CDR3 protein: CASEEVYGYTF
CDR3 DNA: TGTGCCAGCGAAGAGGTTTATGGCTACACCTTC

J gene: TRBJ2-3
clone size: once
D gene: -
V gene: TRBV4-1
CDR3 protein: CASSQRQRGASDTQYF
CDR3 DNA: TGCGCCAGCAGCCAAAGACAACGGGGGGCATCGGATACGCAGTATTTT

J gene: TRBJ1-6
clone size: -
D gene: -
V gene: TRBV19
CDR3 protein: CASSRDTSGSSYNSPLHF
CDR3 DNA: TGTGCCAGTAGTCGGGACACTTCTGGTAGCTCCTATAATTCACCCCTCCACTTT

J gene: TRBJ1-2
clone size: once
D gene: TRBD1
V gene: TRBV30
CDR3 protein: CAWSTMDRAGGYTF
CDR3 DNA: TGTGCCTGGAGTACAATGGACAGGGCAGGAGGCTACACCTTC

J gene: TRBJ2-2
clone size: -
D gene: TRBD1
V gene: TRBV28
CDR3 protein: CASTPLTGVLGTGELFF
CDR3 DNA: TGTGCCAGCACCCCTCTGACAGGGGTCCTCGGCACCGGGGAGCTGTTTTTT

J gene: TRBJ1-1
clone size: -
D gene: -
V gene: TRBV3-1/TRBV3-2
CDR3 protein: CASSRLGAGTEAFF
CDR3 DNA: TGTGCCAGCAGCCGGTTGGGGGCCGGGACTGAAGCTTTCTTT

J gene: TRBJ1-6
clone size: -
D gene: TRBD1
V gene: TRBV6-6
CDR3 protein: CASRTGGANNSPLHF
CDR3 DNA: TGTGCCAGCAGGACAGGGGGCGCAAATAATTCACCCCTCCACTTT

J gene: TRBJ2-3
clone size: -
D gene: TRBD2
V gene: TRBV2
CDR3 protein: CASSEAPFAAGVDTQYF
CDR3 DNA: TGTGCCAGCAGTGAAGCTCCCTTCGCAGCGGGGGTAGATACGCAGTATTTT

J gene: TRBJ1-5
clone size: -
D gene: -
V gene: TRBV19
CDR3 protein: CASSPGQMRGPQHF
CDR3 DNA: TGTGCCAGTAGCCCAGGACAGATGAGGGGGCCCCAGCATTTT

J gene: TRBJ1-6
clone size: few
D gene: -
V gene: TRBV6-4
CDR3 protein: CASSQVYNSPLHF
CDR3 DNA: TGTGCCAGCTCACAGGTCTACAATTCACCCCTCCACTTT

J gene: TRBJ1-2
clone size: -
D gene: -
V gene: TRBV10-1
CDR3 protein: CASSESDRKPANYGYTF
CDR3 DNA: TGCGCCAGCAGTGAGTCAGACAGGAAGCCGGCTAACTATGGCTACACCTTC

J gene: TRBJ2-3
clone size: -
D gene: TRBD1
V gene: TRBV3-1/TRBV3-2
CDR3 protein: CASSHPGQGFGQYF
CDR3 DNA: TGTGCCAGCAGCCACCCGGGACAGGGATTCGGGCAGTATTTT

J gene: TRBJ2-1
clone size: -
D gene: -
V gene: TRBV5-1
CDR3 protein: CASSLDAGSSYNEQFF
CDR3 DNA: TGCGCCAGCAGCTTGGATGCGGGGAGCTCCTACAATGAGCAGTTCTTC

J gene: TRBJ2-3
clone size: -
D gene: TRBD2
V gene: TRBV3-1/TRBV3-2
CDR3 protein: CASSLGLAGGRTQYF
CDR3 DNA: TGTGCCAGCAGCCTGGGACTAGCGGGGGGCAGGACGCAGTATTTT

J gene: TRBJ1-2
clone size: once
D gene: TRBD1
V gene: TRBV2
CDR3 protein: CASTADRGRLGYTF
CDR3 DNA: TGTGCCAGCACTGCGGACAGGGGACGGCTCGGCTACACCTTC

J gene: TRBJ1-2
clone size: -
D gene: TRBD1
V gene: TRBV10-1
CDR3 protein: CASSPSGQGYGYTF
CDR3 DNA: TGCGCCAGCAGCCCTAGCGGACAGGGCTACGGCTACACCTTC

J gene: TRBJ2-3
clone size: -
D gene: TRBD2
V gene: TRBV7-3
CDR3 protein: CASSLASGTSTDTQYF
CDR3 DNA: TGTGCCAGCAGCTTAGCTAGCGGGACTAGCACAGATACGCAGTATTTT

J gene: TRBJ1-2
clone size: -
D gene: TRBD1
V gene: TRBV5-5
CDR3 protein: CASSLGMDRAGYTF
CDR3 DNA: TGTGCCAGCAGCTTGGGGATGGACAGGGCGGGCTACACCTTC

J gene: TRBJ1-5
clone size: -
D gene: -
V gene: TRBV6-5
CDR3 protein: CASSLSGHLNQPQHF
CDR3 DNA: TGTGCCAGCAGCCTAAGTGGACACCTGAATCAGCCCCAGCATTTT

J gene: TRBJ1-1
clone size: -
D gene: TRBD1
V gene: TRBV29-1
CDR3 protein: CSVGLGTVNTEAFF
CDR3 DNA: TGCAGCGTTGGGCTCGGGACAGTGAACACTGAAGCTTTCTTT

J gene: TRBJ1-1
clone size: -
D gene: -
V gene: TRBV7-3
CDR3 protein: CASSPMGGTEAFF
CDR3 DNA: TGTGCCAGCAGCCCCATGGGGGGGACTGAAGCTTTCTTT

J gene: TRBJ2-3
clone size: -
D gene: TRBD1
V gene: TRBV5-5
CDR3 protein: CASSSGQGIGTDTQYF
CDR3 DNA: TGTGCCAGCAGCTCCGGACAGGGGATAGGCACAGATACGCAGTATTTT

J gene: TRBJ2-7
clone size: -
D gene: -
V gene: TRBV5-1
CDR3 protein: CASSKIIGDEQYF
CDR3 DNA: TGCGCCAGCAGTAAAATCATAGGGGACGAGCAGTACTTC

J gene: TRBJ2-7
clone size: -
D gene: -
V gene: TRBV7-2
CDR3 protein: CASSPHGGATYEQYF
CDR3 DNA: TGTGCCAGCAGCCCCCATGGGGGGGCTACCTACGAGCAGTACTTC

J gene: TRBJ2-1
clone size: -
D gene: TRBD2
V gene: TRBV18
CDR3 protein: CASSPSGGSSYNEQFF
CDR3 DNA: TGTGCCAGCTCACCGAGCGGGGGAAGCTCCTACAATGAGCAGTTCTTC

J gene: TRBJ2-7
clone size: -
D gene: TRBD2
V gene: TRBV4-1
CDR3 protein: CASSQGRGAFYEQYF
CDR3 DNA: TGCGCCAGCAGCCAAGGGCGGGGGGCCTTCTACGAGCAGTACTTC

J gene: TRBJ2-7
clone size: -
D gene: -
V gene: TRBV6-1
CDR3 protein: CASSEINGHEQYF
CDR3 DNA: TGTGCCAGCAGTGAAATAAATGGCCACGAGCAGTACTTC

J gene: TRBJ1-1
clone size: -
D gene: TRBD1
V gene: TRBV5-5
CDR3 protein: CASSLFGTGAEAFF
CDR3 DNA: TGTGCCAGCAGCTTGTTCGGGACAGGGGCTGAAGCTTTCTTT

J gene: TRBJ1-2
clone size: -
D gene: -
V gene: TRBV10-3
CDR3 protein: CAISDGDGNYGYTF
CDR3 DNA: TGTGCCATCAGTGACGGCGACGGGAACTATGGCTACACCTTC

J gene: TRBJ2-7
clone size: many
D gene: TRBD2
V gene: TRBV5-4
CDR3 protein: CASSWETSGGSYEQYF
CDR3 DNA: TGTGCCAGCAGCTGGGAGACTAGCGGGGGGTCCTACGAGCAGTACTTC

J gene: TRBJ1-1
clone size: few
D gene: -
V gene: TRBV10-3
CDR3 protein: CAIRLQGTNTEAFF
CDR3 DNA: TGTGCCATCAGGTTACAGGGAACGAACACTGAAGCTTTCTTT

J gene: TRBJ2-3
clone size: -
D gene: -
V gene: TRBV14
CDR3 protein: CASSPLIGAARTDTQYF
CDR3 DNA: TGTGCCAGCAGCCCCTTGATTGGGGCGGCCCGCACAGATACGCAGTATTTT

J gene: TRBJ1-6
clone size: -
D gene: -
V gene: TRBV25-1
CDR3 protein: CASSFHSLSYNSPLHF
CDR3 DNA: TGTGCCAGCAGTTTTCACTCGCTCTCCTATAATTCACCCCTCCACTTT

J gene: TRBJ1-1
clone size: -
D gene: -
V gene: TRBV27
CDR3 protein: CASSPLGAEAFF
CDR3 DNA: TGTGCCAGCAGTCCCTTAGGGGCTGAAGCTTTCTTT

J gene: TRBJ1-1
clone size: -
D gene: -
V gene: TRBV6-5
CDR3 protein: CASNRQGGTEAFF
CDR3 DNA: TGTGCCAGCAACCGTCAGGGTGGAACTGAAGCTTTCTTT

J gene: TRBJ2-3
clone size: -
D gene: TRBD2
V gene: TRBV6-1
CDR3 protein: CASSETLAGVDTQYF
CDR3 DNA: TGTGCCAGCAGTGAAACATTAGCGGGGGTAGATACGCAGTATTTT

J gene: TRBJ1-2
clone size: -
D gene: TRBD1
V gene: TRBV3-1/TRBV3-2
CDR3 protein: CASRGTGVGYTF
CDR3 DNA: TGTGCCAGCAGGGGGACAGGGGTTGGCTACACCTTC

J gene: TRBJ1-3
clone size: -
D gene: -
V gene: TRBV6-5
CDR3 protein: CASAQDSGNTIYF
CDR3 DNA: TGTGCCAGCGCCCAGGACTCTGGAAACACCATATATTTT

J gene: TRBJ2-7
clone size: -
D gene: -
V gene: TRBV18
CDR3 protein: CASSPDSHEQYF
CDR3 DNA: TGTGCCAGCTCACCAGACTCCCACGAGCAGTACTTC

J gene: TRBJ1-4
clone size: -
D gene: -
V gene: TRBV29-1
CDR3 protein: CSVDEGNEKLFF
CDR3 DNA: TGCAGCGTTGACGAGGGAAATGAAAAACTGTTTTTT

J gene: TRBJ1-4
clone size: -
D gene: TRBD1
V gene: TRBV4-1
CDR3 protein: CASSQVRGPLDEKLFF
CDR3 DNA: TGCGCCAGCAGCCAAGTGAGGGGGCCTTTGGATGAAAAACTGTTTTTT

J gene: TRBJ2-7
clone size: -
D gene: TRBD1
V gene: TRBV18
CDR3 protein: CASSLTGVSGEQYF
CDR3 DNA: TGTGCCAGCTCACTTACAGGGGTATCGGGAGAGCAGTACTTC

J gene: TRBJ2-7
clone size: few
D gene: TRBD2
V gene: TRBV14
CDR3 protein: CASSQRLAGGRQSYEQYF
CDR3 DNA: TGTGCCAGCAGCCAACGTCTAGCGGGGGGCCGACAGTCCTACGAGCAGTACTTC

J gene: TRBJ1-4
clone size: once
D gene: -
V gene: TRBV14
CDR3 protein: CASSQIGATNEKLFF
CDR3 DNA: TGTGCCAGCAGCCAGATAGGAGCAACTAATGAAAAACTGTTTTTT

J gene: TRBJ1-2
clone size: -
D gene: -
V gene: TRBV12-3/TRBV12-4
CDR3 protein: CASSFGGEGYTF
CDR3 DNA: TGTGCCAGCAGTTTCGGGGGTGAGGGCTACACCTTC

J gene: TRBJ1-1
clone size: -
D gene: -
V gene: TRBV19
CDR3 protein: CASTFGVSGNTEAFF
CDR3 DNA: TGTGCCAGTACCTTCGGGGTCTCGGGGAACACTGAAGCTTTCTTT

J gene: TRBJ1-1
clone size: -
D gene: TRBD1
V gene: TRBV6-6
CDR3 protein: CASSYGRGETEAFF
CDR3 DNA: TGTGCCAGCAGTTACGGCAGGGGGGAGACTGAAGCTTTCTTT

J gene: TRBJ2-1
clone size: -
D gene: TRBD2
V gene: TRBV7-3
CDR3 protein: CASSFQPSSGVSYNEQFF
CDR3 DNA: TGTGCCAGCAGCTTCCAACCTTCTAGCGGGGTTTCCTACAATGAGCAGTTCTTC

J gene: TRBJ2-3
clone size: -
D gene: TRBD2
V gene: TRBV10-1
CDR3 protein: CASSEASGGPSTDTQYF
CDR3 DNA: TGCGCCAGCAGTGAGGCTAGCGGGGGCCCTAGCACAGATACGCAGTATTTT